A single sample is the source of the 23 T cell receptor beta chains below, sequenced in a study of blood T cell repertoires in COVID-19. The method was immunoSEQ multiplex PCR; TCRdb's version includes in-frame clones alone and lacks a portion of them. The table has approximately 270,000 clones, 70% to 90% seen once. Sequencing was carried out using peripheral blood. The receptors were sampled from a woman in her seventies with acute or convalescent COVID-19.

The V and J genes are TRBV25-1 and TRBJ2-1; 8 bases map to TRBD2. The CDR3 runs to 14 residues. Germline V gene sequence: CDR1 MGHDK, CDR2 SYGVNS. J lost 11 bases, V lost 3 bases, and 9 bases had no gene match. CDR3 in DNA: TGTGCCAGCAGTGACCCCGGGGGGGGCAGTAAGCAGTTCTTC. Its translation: CASSDPGGGSKQFF. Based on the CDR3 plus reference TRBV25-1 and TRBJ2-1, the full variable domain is EADIYQTPRYLVIGTGKKITLECSQTMGHDKMYWYQQDPGMELHLIHYSYGVNSTEKGDLSSESTVSRIRTEHFPLTLESARPSHTSQYLCASSDPGGGSKQFFGPGTRLTVL.

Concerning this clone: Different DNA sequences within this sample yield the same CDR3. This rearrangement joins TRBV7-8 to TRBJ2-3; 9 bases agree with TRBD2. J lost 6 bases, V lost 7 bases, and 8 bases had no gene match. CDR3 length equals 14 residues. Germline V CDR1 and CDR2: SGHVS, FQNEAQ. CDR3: CASKLAGGFDTQYF. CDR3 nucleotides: TGTGCCAGCAAACTGGCGGGGGGGTTTGATACGCAGTATTTT.

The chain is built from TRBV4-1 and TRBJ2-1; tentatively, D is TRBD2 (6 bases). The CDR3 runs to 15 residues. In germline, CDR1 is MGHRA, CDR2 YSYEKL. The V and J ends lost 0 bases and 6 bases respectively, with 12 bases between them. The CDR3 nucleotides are TGCGCCAGCAGCCAAGATAAAGGACTAATCAATGAGCAGTTCTTC. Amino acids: CASSQDKGLINEQFF.

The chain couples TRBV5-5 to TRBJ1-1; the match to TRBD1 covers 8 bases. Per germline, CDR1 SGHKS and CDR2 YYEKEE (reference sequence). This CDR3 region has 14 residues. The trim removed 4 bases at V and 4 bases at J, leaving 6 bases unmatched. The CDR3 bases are TGTGCCAGCAGCCTCCAGACAGGGGTCACTGAAGCTTTCTTT. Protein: CASSLQTGVTEAFF.

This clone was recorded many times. This CDR3 is CASSRLTGVGYTF. In DNA, the CDR3 is TGCGCCAGCAGCCGTTTGACAGGGGTGGGCTACACCTTC. The V gene is TRBV4-1, the J gene TRBJ1-2, with TRBD1 identical over 8 bases. Germline-derived CDR1 and CDR2 are MGHRA and YSYEKL. This CDR3 contains 13 residues. V was pared by 4 bases and J by 8 bases, with 6 bases of the junction left unmatched.

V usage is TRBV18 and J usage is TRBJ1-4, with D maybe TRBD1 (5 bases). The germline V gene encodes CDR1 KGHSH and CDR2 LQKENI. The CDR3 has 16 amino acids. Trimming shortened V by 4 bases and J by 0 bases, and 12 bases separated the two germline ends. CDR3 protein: CASSQGHFATNEKLFF. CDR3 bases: TGTGCCAGCTCACAAGGACATTTTGCAACTAATGAAAAACTGTTTTTT.

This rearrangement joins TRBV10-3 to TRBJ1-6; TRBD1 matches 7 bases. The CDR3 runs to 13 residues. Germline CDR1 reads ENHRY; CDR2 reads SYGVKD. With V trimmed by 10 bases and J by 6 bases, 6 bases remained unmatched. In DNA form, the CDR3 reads TGTGCCACCTCAGGGGGAGGTAATTCACCCCTCCACTTT. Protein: CATSGGGNSPLHF.

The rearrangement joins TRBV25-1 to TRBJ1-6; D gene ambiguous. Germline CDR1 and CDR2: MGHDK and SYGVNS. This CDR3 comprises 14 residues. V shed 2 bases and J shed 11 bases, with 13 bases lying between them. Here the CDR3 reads CASSEVNIGAPLHF. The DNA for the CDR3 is TGTGCCAGCAGTGAAGTTAATATCGGTGCACCCCTCCACTTT. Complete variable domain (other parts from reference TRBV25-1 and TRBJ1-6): EADIYQTPRYLVIGTGKKITLECSQTMGHDKMYWYQQDPGMELHLIHYSYGVNSTEKGDLSSESTVSRIRTEHFPLTLESARPSHTSQYLCASSEVNIGAPLHFGNGTRLTVT.

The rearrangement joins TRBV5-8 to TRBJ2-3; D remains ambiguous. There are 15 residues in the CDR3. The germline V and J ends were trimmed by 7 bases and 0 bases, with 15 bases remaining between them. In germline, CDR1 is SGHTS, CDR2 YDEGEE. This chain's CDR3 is CASEISHGSTDTQYF. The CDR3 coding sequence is TGTGCCAGCGAAATTTCGCACGGGAGCACAGATACGCAGTATTTT.

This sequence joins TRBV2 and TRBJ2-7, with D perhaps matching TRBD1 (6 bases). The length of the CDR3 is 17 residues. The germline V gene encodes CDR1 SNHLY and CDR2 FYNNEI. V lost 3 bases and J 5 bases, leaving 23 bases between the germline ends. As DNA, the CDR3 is TGTGCCAGCAGTGATACGGCGGGTACAGGGAAATGGCACGAGCAGTACTTC. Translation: CASSDTAGTGKWHEQYF.

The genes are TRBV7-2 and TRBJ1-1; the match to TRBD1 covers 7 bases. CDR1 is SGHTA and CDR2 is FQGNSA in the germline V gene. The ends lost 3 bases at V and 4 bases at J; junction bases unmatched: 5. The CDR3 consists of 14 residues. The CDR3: CASSFHRGSTEAFF. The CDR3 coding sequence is TGTGCCAGCAGCTTTCACAGGGGATCCACTGAAGCTTTCTTT.

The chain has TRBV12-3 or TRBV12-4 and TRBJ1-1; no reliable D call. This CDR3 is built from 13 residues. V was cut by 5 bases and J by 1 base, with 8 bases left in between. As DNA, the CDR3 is TGTGCCAGCAGTGGTACAGAGAACACTGAAGCTTTCTTT. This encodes CASSGTENTEAFF.

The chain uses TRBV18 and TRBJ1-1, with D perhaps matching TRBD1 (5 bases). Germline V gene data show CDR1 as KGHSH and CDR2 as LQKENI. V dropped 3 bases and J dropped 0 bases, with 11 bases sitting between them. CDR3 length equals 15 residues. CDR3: CASSPRQSMNTEAFF. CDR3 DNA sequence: TGTGCCAGCTCACCCCGACAGAGCATGAACACTGAAGCTTTCTTT.

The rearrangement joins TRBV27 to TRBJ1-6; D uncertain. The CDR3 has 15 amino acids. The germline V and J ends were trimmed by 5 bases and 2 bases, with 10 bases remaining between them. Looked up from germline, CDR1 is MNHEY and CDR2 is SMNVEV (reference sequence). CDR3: CASSPESTYNSPLHF. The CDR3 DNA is TGTGCCAGCAGTCCGGAGAGCACCTATAATTCACCCCTCCACTTT.

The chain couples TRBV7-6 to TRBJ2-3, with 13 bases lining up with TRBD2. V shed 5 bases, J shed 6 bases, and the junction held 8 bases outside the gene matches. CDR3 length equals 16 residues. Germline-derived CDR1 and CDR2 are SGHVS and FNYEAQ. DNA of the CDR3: TGTGCCAGCAGCCCTGGACTAGCGGGGGATCGGGATACGCAGTATTTT. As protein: CASSPGLAGDRDTQYF.

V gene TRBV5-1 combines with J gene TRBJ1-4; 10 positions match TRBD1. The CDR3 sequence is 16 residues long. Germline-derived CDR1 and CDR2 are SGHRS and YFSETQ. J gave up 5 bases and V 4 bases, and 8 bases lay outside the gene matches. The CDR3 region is CASSRQGAYSNEKLFF. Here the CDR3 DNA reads TGCGCCAGCAGCAGACAGGGGGCGTATTCCAATGAAAAACTGTTTTTT.

This CDR3 is CASSLGANIYEQYF. CDR3 DNA: TGCGCCAGCAGCTTGGGGGCAAACATCTACGAGCAGTACTTC. J is TRBJ2-7 and V is TRBV5-1, with D unresolved. This CDR3 is built from 14 residues. V was shortened by 0 bases and J by 3 bases, with 10 bases between the two germline ends. CDR1 SGHRS and CDR2 YFSETQ come from the germline V gene.

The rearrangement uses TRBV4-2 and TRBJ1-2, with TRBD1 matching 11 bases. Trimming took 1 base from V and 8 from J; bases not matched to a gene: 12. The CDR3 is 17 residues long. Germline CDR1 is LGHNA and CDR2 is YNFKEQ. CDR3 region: CASSQALPGQGAGGYTF. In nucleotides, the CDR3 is TGTGCCAGCAGCCAAGCACTCCCTGGACAGGGGGCGGGAGGCTACACCTTC.

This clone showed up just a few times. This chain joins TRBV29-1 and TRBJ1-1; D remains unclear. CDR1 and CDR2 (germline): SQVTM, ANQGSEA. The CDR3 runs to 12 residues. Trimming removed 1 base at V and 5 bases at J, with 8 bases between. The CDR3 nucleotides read TGCAGCGTTGAAGCCCTGACAACTGAAGCTTTCTTT. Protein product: CSVEALTTEAFF. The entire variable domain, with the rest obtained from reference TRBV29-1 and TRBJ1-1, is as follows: SAVISQKPSRDICQRGTSLTIQCQVDSQVTMMFWYRQQPGQSLTLIATANQGSEATYESGFVIDKFPISRPNLTFSTLTVSNMSPEDSSIYLCSVEALTTEAFFGQGTRLTVV.

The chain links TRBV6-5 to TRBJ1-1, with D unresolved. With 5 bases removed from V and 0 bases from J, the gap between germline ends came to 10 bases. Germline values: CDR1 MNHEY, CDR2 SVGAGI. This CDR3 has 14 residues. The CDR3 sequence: CASSPLSVNTEAFF. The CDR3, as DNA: TGTGCCAGCAGTCCCCTGAGTGTGAACACTGAAGCTTTCTTT.

CDR3 coding DNA: TGTGCCAGCAGCTTCTCTAGCCGCAATGAGCAGTTCTTC. Translating it yields CASSFSSRNEQFF. This chain joins TRBV3-1 (or the pseudogene TRBV3-2) and TRBJ2-1; TRBD2 might be the D (5 bases). From germline, CDR1 is LGHDT and CDR2 YNNKEL (reference sequence). The CDR3 has 13 amino acids. Trimming took off 5 bases at V and 6 bases at J, with 11 bases between the two ends.

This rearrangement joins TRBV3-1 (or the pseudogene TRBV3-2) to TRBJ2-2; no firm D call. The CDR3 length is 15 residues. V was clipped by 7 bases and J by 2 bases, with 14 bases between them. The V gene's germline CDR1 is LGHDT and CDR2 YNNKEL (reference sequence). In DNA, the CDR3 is TGTGCCAGCACCCCCTACTCTTTTAACACCGGGGAGCTGTTTTTT. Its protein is CASTPYSFNTGELFF.

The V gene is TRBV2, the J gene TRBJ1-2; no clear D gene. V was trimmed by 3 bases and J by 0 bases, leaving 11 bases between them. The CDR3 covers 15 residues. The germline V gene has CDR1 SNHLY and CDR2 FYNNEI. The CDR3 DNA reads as TGTGCCAGCAGTGATGTAGTTTATTCTAACTATGGCTACACCTTC. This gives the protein CASSDVVYSNYGYTF.